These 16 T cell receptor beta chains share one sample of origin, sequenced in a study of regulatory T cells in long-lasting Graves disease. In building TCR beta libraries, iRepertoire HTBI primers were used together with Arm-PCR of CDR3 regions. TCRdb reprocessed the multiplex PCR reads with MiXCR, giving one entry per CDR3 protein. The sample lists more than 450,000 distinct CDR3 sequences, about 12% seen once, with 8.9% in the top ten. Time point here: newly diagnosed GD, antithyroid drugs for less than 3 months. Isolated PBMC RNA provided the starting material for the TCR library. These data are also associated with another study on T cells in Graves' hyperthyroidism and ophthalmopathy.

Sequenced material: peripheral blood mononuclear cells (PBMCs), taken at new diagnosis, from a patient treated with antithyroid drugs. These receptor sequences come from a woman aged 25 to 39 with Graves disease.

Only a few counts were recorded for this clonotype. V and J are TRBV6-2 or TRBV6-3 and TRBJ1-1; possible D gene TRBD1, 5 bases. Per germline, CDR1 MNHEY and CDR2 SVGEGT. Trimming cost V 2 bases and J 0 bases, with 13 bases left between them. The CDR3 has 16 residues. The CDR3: CASSYDRGRVNTEAFF. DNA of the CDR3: TGTGCCAGCAGTTACGATAGGGGCCGGGTGAACACTGAAGCTTTCTTT.

Written as DNA, the CDR3 is TGTGCCGGGAAACGACAGGGGGGTTCCTACGAGCAGTACTTC. Translation: CAGKRQGGSYEQYF. The chain carries TRBV6-1 and TRBJ2-7; 9 positions match TRBD1. Germline lookup yields CDR1 MNHNS and CDR2 SASEGT. The trim removed 11 bases at V and 1 base at J, leaving 9 bases unmatched. The CDR3 length is 14 residues.

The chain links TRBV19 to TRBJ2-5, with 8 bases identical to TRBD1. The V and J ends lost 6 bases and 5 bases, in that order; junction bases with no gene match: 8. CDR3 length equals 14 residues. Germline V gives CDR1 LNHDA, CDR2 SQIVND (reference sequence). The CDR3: CASSLGQEWETQYF. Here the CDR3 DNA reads TGTGCCAGTAGCCTGGGACAGGAATGGGAGACCCAGTACTTC.

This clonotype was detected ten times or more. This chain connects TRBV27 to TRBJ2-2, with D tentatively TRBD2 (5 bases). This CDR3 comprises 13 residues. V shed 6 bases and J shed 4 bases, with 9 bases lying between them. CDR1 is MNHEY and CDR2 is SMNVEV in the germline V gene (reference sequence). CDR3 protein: CASRLGGTGELFF. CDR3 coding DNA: TGTGCCAGCAGACTAGGAGGCACCGGGGAGCTGTTTTTT.

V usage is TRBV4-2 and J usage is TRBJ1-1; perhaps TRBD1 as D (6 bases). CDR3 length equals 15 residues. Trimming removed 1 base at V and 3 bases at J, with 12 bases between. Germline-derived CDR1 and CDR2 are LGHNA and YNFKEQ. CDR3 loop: CASSQGLGAYTEAFF. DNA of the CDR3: TGTGCCAGCAGCCAAGGTTTGGGGGCGTACACTGAAGCTTTCTTT.

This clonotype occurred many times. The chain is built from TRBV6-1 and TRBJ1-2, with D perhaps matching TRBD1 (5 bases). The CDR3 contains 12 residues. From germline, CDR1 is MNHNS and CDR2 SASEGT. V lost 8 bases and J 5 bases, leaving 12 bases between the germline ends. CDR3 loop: CASGGSGYGYTF. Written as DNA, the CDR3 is TGTGCCAGCGGGGGATCTGGTTATGGCTACACCTTC.

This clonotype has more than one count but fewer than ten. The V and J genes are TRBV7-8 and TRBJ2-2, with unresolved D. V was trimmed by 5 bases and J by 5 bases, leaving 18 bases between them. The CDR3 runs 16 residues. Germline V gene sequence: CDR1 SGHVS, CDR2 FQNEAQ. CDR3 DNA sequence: TGTGCCAGCAGCCCTTGGGTCGGCAAAGGGACCGGGGAGCTGTTTTTT. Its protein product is CASSPWVGKGTGELFF.

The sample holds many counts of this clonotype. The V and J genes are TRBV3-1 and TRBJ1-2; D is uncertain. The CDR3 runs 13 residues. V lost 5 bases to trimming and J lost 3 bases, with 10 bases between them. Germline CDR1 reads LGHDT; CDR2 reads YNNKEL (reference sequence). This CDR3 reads CASSSPTDYGYTF. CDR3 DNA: TGTGCCAGCAGCTCCCCCACGGACTATGGCTACACCTTC.

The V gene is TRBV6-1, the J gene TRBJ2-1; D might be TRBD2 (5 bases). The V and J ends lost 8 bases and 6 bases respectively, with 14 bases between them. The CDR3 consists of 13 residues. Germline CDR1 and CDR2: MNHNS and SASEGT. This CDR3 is CASRDLPPNEQFF. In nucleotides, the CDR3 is TGTGCCAGCCGGGATCTCCCCCCCAATGAGCAGTTCTTC.

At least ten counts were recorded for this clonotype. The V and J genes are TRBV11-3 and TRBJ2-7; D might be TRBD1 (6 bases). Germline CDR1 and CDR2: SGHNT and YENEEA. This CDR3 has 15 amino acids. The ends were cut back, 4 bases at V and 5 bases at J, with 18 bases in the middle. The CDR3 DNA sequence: TGTGCCAGCAGCTCACCCCTAACAGGGATCCACGAGCAGTACTTC. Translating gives CASSSPLTGIHEQYF.

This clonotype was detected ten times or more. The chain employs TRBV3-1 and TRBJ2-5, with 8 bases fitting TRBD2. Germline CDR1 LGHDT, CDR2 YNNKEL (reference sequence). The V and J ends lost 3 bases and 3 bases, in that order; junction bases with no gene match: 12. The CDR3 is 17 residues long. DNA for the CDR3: TGTGCCAGCAGCCACTACAAGGCGGGGGGCGAAGAAGAGACCCAGTACTTC. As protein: CASSHYKAGGEEETQYF.

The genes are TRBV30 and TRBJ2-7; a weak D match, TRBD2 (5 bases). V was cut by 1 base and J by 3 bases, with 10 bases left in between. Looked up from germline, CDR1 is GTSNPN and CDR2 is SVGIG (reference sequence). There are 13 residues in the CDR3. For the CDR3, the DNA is TGTGCCTGGAGTGAAGAGCGGCACTACGAGCAGTACTTC. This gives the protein CAWSEERHYEQYF.

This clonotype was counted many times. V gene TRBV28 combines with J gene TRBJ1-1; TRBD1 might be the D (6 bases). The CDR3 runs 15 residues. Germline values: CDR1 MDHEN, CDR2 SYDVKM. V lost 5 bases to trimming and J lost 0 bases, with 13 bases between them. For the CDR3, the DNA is TGTGCCAGCAGTCCTGACGGGGGCATGAACACTGAAGCTTTCTTT. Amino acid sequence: CASSPDGGMNTEAFF.

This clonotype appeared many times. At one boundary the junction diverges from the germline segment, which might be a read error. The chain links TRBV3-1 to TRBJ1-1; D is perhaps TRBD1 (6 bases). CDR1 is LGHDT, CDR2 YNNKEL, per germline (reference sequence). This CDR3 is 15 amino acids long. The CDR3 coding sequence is TGTGCCAGCAGCATCCCCGGCAGGGGATGGACTGAAGCCTTCTTC. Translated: CASSIPGRGWTEAFF. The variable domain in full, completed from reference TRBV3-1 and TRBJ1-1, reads DTAVSQTPKYLVTQMGNDKSIKCEQNLGHDTMYWYKQDSKKFLKIMFSYNNKELIINETVPNRFSPKSPDKAHLNLHINSLELGDSAVYFCASSIPGRGWTEAFFGQGTRLTVV.

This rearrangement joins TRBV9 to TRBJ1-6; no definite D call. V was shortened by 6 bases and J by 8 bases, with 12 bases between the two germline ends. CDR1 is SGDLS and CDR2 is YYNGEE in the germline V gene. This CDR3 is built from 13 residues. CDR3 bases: TGTGCCAGCACGGAAGGCAGTTATTCACCCCTCCACTTT. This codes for CASTEGSYSPLHF.

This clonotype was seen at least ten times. Here the CDR3 DNA reads TGTGCCAGCAGCCCATATAAGGGATCACGGGGCAATGGCTACACCTTC. Its translation: CASSPYKGSRGNGYTF. This sequence joins TRBV7-8 and TRBJ1-2; possibly TRBD1 for D (5 bases). Germline CDR1 reads SGHVS; CDR2 reads FQNEAQ. The CDR3 consists of 16 residues. V lost 5 bases to trimming and J lost 6 bases, with 22 bases between them.